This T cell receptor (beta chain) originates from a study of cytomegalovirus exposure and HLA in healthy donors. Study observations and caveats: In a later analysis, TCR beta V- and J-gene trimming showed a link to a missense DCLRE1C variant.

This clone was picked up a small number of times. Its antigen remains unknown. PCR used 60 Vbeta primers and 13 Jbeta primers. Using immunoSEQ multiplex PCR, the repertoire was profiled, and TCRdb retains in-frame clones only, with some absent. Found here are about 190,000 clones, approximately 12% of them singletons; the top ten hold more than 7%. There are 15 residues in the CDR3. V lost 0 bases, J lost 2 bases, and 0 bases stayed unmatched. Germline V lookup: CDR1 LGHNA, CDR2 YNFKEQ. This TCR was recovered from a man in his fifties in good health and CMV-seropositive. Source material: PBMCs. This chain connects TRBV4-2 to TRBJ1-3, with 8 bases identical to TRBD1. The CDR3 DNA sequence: TGTGCCAGCAGCCAAGAGACAGGGGCTGGAAACACCATATATTTT. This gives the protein CASSQETGAGNTIYF.